A single sample is the source of the 2 T cell receptor beta chains below, sequenced in a study of blood T cells in healthy people across ages. Sample-barcoded 5' priming and a J-beta primer mix drove a second PCR of about 6 to 11 cycles. MiXCR, applied by TCRdb to the 5' RACE reads, yields one record per CDR3 protein. This sample carries approximately 800,000 distinct CDR3 sequences, about half of them seen once, and the ten largest clones take 15% to 20%. Material for sequencing was blood. These receptor sequences come from an elderly man in good health.

The V call is TRBV9, the J call TRBJ2-2; 7 nucleotides agree with TRBD2. The V segment lost 1 base and the J segment 4 bases; nucleotides outside the gene matches: 4. The CDR3 has 15 amino acids. Germline-derived CDR1 and CDR2 are SGDLS and YYNGEE. The chain's CDR3 is CASSVLGGSTGELFF. CDR3 nucleotide sequence: TGTGCCAGCAGCGTACTGGGGGGGAGCACCGGGGAGCTGTTTTTT.

V and J are TRBV29-1 and TRBJ2-5; 11 bases fit TRBD1. The J call may be faulty, since TRBJ2-7 better matches the DNA end. In germline, CDR1 is SQVTM, CDR2 ANQGSEA. The CDR3 spans 13 residues. For the CDR3, the DNA is TGCAGAGAAAGGACAGGGGGCGGTTACGAGCAGTACTTC. Its translation is CRERTGGGYEQYF.